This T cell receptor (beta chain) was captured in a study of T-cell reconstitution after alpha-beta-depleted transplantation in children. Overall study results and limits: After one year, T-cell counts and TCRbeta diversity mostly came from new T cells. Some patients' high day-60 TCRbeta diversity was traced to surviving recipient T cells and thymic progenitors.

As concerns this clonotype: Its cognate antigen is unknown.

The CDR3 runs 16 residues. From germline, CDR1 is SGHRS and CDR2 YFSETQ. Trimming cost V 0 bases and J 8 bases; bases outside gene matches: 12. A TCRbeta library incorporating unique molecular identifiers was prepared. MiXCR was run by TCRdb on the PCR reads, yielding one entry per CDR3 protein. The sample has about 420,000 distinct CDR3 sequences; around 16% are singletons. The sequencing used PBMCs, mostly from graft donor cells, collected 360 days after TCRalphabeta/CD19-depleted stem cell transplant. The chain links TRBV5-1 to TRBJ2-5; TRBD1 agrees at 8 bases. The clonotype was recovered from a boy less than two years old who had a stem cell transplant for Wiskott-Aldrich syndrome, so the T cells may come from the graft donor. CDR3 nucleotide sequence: TGCGCCAGCAGCTTGGCAGGGGACAGGCCGTCTGGAACCCAGTACTTC. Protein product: CASSLAGDRPSGTQYF.